This T cell receptor (beta chain) appears in the sequencing data of a study of T cells in Graves' hyperthyroidism and ophthalmopathy. Authors of the study amplified TCR beta CDR3 regions from RNA transcripts. The TCR CDR3 first-round RT-PCR relied on the HTBI primer set. TCRdb fed the multiplex PCR reads into MiXCR, producing one record per CDR3 protein. The table lists 360,000 or so distinct CDR3 sequences, roughly 15% of them singletons. The CDR3 spans 17 residues. V lost 6 bases to trimming and J lost 0 bases; unmatched junction nucleotides: 5. Germline-derived CDR1 and CDR2 are DFQATT and SNEGSKA (reference sequence).

The genes are TRBV20-1 and TRBJ2-2, with TRBD2 identical over 15 bases. Sequencing used blood. The sequence was obtained from a woman aged 55-69 years with Graves' ophthalmopathy. CDR3 in DNA: TGCAGTGCCCCGGGACTAGCGGGAGGATCGAACACCGGGGAGCTGTTTTTT. Translation gives CSAPGLAGGSNTGELFF.